This T cell receptor beta chain was found in a study of T cell responses to AZD1222 COVID-19 vaccine. Study outcomes and limitations: Repertoire sampling was restricted to post-peak T cell response timepoints.

The CDR3 has 13 residues. Germline lookup yields CDR1 SGHRS and CDR2 YFSETQ. Trimming removed 4 bases from V and 6 bases from J, with 12 bases in between. For this clone: Its antigen is currently unknown.

The method was immunoSEQ multiplex PCR; TCRdb's version includes in-frame clones alone and lacks a portion of them. The table has about 150,000 clones, roughly 90% seen once; the top ten hold about 3.6%. The clonotype was recovered from an adult who received the AZD1222 COVID-19 vaccine. The chain carries TRBV5-1 and TRBJ2-3; D call uncertain. The specimen was peripheral blood, collected 28 days after the second AZD1222 dose. For the CDR3, the DNA is TGCGCCAGCAGCCTAGGTCAGGCCGATACGCAGTATTTT. Protein sequence: CASSLGQADTQYF. The whole variable domain, remainder taken from reference TRBV5-1 and TRBJ2-3, is KAGVTQTPRYLIKTRGQQVTLSCSPISGHRSVSWYQQTPGQGLQFLFEYFSETQRNKGNFPGRFSGRQFSNSRSEMNVSTLELGDSALYLCASSLGQADTQYFGPGTRLTVL.